The T cell receptor (beta chain) under discussion was sequenced for a study of T cell responses to AZD1222 COVID-19 vaccine. As for the study in general: Second-dose schedules of about 4 or about 12 weeks were combined.

Study results and limitations: White British people made up most donors, females outnumbered males, and clonal diversity was possibly underestimated.

CDR3 length equals 13 residues. Germline loops: CDR1 MNHEY, CDR2 SMNVEV (reference sequence). Trimming took off 11 bases at V and 1 base at J, with 14 bases between the two ends. The assay was immunoSEQ multiplex PCR, and TCRdb's table has in-frame clones only and misses some. Here the sample spans 140,000 to 150,000 clones, 80% to 90% being singletons. Regarding this clone: Its cognate antigen is unknown.

The chain is built from TRBV27 and TRBJ1-1, with D possibly matching TRBD1 (5 bases). The receptor was derived from an adult in good health. The sequences come from peripheral blood, collected on day 0 of AZD1222 vaccination. The CDR3 DNA is TGTGCCCCGGGGGATCGCAAGAACACTGAAGCTTTCTTT. It codes for CAPGDRKNTEAFF.